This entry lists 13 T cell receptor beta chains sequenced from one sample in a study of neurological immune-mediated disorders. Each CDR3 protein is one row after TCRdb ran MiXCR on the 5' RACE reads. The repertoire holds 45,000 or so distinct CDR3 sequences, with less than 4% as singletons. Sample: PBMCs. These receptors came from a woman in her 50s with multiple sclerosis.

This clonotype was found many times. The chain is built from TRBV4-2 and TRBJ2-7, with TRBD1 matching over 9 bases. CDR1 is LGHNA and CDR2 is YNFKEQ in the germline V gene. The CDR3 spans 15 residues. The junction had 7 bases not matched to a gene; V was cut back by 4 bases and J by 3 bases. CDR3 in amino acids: CASSPMGQGGYEQYF. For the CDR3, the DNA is TGTGCCAGCAGCCCAATGGGACAGGGCGGCTACGAGCAGTACTTC.

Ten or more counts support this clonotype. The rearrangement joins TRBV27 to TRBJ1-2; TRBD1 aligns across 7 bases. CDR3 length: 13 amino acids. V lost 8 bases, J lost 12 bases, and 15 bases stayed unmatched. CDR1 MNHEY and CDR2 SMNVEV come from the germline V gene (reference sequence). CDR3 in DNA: TGTGCCAGCCGAAAAACTTCCGGGACAGAGGACACCTTC. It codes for CASRKTSGTEDTF.

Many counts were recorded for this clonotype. The CDR3 is CASTSWGLAGGVQFF. The CDR3 DNA is TGTGCCAGCACCTCGTGGGGACTAGCGGGGGGCGTTCAGTTCTTC. This chain uses TRBV12-3 or TRBV12-4 with TRBJ2-1; 15 bases line up with TRBD2. Trimming cost V 7 bases and J 13 bases; bases outside gene matches: 11. CDR3 length: 15 residues.

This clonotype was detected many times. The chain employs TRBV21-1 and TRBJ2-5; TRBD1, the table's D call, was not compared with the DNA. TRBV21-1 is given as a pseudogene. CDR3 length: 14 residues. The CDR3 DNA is TGTGCCAGCAGCCCCAGGGGGATCGGGGAGACCCAGTACTTC. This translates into CASSPRGIGETQYF.

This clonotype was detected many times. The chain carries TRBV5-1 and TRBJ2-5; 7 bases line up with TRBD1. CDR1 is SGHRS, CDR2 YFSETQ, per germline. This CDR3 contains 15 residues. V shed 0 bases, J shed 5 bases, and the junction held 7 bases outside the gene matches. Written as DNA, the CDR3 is TGCGCCAGCAGCTTGGGAGAATTCAGGGGGGAGACCCAGTACTTC. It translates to CASSLGEFRGETQYF.

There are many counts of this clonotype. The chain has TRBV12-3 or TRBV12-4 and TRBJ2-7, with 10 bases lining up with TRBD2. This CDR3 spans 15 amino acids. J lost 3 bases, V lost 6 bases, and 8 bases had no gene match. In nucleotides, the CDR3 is TGTGCCAGCAGACCCGGACTAGCGGAAATCTACGAGCAGTACTTC. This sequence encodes CASRPGLAEIYEQYF.

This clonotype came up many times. The CDR3 DNA sequence: TGCGCCAGCAGGATTGATCGCGAGACCCAGTACTTC. This encodes CASRIDRETQYF. The chain combines TRBV5-1 with TRBJ2-5; D call uncertain. The CDR3 runs 12 residues. The V gene lost 5 bases and the J gene lost 5 bases, with 10 bases spanning the gap. Germline CDR1 and CDR2: SGHRS and YFSETQ.

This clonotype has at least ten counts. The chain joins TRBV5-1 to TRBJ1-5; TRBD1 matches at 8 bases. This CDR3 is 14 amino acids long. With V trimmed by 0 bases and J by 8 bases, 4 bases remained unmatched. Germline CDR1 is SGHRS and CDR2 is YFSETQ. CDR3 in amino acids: CASSLAGGIEPQHF. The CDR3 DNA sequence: TGCGCCAGCAGCTTGGCAGGGGGCATTGAGCCCCAGCATTTT.

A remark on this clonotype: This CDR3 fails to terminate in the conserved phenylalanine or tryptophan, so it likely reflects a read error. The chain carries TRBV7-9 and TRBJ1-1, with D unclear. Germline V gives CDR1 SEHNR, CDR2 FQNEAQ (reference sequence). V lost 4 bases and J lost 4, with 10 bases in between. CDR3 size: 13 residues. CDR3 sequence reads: CASSSMASTEAFN. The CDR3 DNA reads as TGTGCCAGCAGCTCAATGGCTAGCACTGAAGCTTTCAAT.

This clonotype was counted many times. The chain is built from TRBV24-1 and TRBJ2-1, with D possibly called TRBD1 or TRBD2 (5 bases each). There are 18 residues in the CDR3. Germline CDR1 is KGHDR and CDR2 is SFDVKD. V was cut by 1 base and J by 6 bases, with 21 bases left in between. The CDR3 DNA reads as TGTGCCACCAGTGATTTAGGGACGGGCTGGGACGGAATCAATGAGCAGTTCTTC. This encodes CATSDLGTGWDGINEQFF.

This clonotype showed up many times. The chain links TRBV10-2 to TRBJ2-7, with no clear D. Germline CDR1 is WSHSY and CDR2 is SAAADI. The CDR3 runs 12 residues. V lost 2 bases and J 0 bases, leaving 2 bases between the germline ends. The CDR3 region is CASSETSYEQYV. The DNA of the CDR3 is TGCGCCAGCAGTGAGACCTCCTACGAGCAGTACGTC.

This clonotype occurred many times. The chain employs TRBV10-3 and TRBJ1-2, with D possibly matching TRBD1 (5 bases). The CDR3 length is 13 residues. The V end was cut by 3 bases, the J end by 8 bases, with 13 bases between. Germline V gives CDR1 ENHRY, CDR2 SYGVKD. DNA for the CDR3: TGTGCCATCAGTGATCGGACACGGCCGGGCTACACCTTC. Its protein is CAISDRTRPGYTF.

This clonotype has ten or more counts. This CDR3 reads CSARDRLAGGSYNEQFF. The CDR3 nucleotides are TGCAGTGCTAGAGACCGACTAGCGGGAGGGTCCTACAATGAGCAGTTCTTC. The rearrangement joins TRBV20-1 to TRBJ2-1; 14 bases agree with TRBD2. CDR3 size: 17 residues. V trimming: 0 bases; J trimming: 1 base; junction bases outside the gene matches: 2. Germline V gene lookup returns CDR1 DFQATT and CDR2 SNEGSKA (reference sequence).